The rows below give T cell receptor beta chains drawn from one sample of a study of cytomegalovirus exposure and HLA in healthy donors. Some clones are missing from TCRdb's copy, which holds only in-frame ones; the method was immunoSEQ multiplex PCR. The table has more than 95,000 clones, roughly 74% seen once. The sequenced sample consisted of PBMCs. Source of these receptors: a female donor in good health and CMV-seropositive. CDR3s include the opening cysteine and the closing phenylalanine or tryptophan. A D gene is named only where the DNA matches it firmly. Size is stated for part of the rows, as once, few or many counts, or as a class when the clone is expanded.

V: TRBV10-3; size: few; J: TRBJ1-2; D: NA; CDR3: CAIRPSSTRGHGYTF; DNA: TGTGCCATCAGACCCAGCAGCACTCGAGGGCATGGCTACACCTTC
V: TRBV4-3; size: NA; J: TRBJ2-1; D: NA; CDR3: CASSQRGTSDRQFF; DNA: TGCGCCAGCAGCCAACGAGGGACAAGCGACCGGCAGTTCTTC
V: TRBV7-2; size: NA; J: TRBJ2-1; D: TRBD2; CDR3: CASRIERGGGARNEQFF; DNA: TGTGCCAGCAGGATAGAACGTGGCGGGGGGGCGAGGAATGAGCAGTTCTTC
V: TRBV29-1; size: NA; J: TRBJ2-7; D: NA; CDR3: CSVQGGQGTHYF; DNA: TGCAGCGTCCAGGGAGGACAAGGGACGCACTACTTC
V: TRBV5-1; size: NA; J: TRBJ2-7; D: TRBD2; CDR3: CASKGLAGEGHEQYF; DNA: TGCGCCAGCAAAGGACTAGCGGGAGAGGGACATGAGCAGTACTTC
V: TRBV7-2; size: NA; J: TRBJ1-1; D: TRBD1; CDR3: CASSLRGTGITEAFF; DNA: TGTGCCAGCAGCTTAAGAGGGACAGGGATCACTGAAGCTTTCTTT
V: TRBV5-4; size: NA; J: TRBJ1-6; D: NA; CDR3: CASSSTDSPLHF; DNA: TGTGCCAGCAGCTCAACGGATTCACCCCTCCACTTT
V: TRBV28; size: NA; J: TRBJ2-7; D: NA; CDR3: CASTSGLYEQYF; DNA: TGTGCCAGCACAAGCGGGCTATACGAGCAGTACTTC
V: TRBV7-9; size: medium-sized; J: TRBJ2-7; D: TRBD1; CDR3: CASSFGTVRYEQYF; DNA: TGTGCCAGCAGCTTTGGGACAGTCCGCTACGAGCAGTACTTC
V: TRBV30; size: NA; J: TRBJ2-6; D: TRBD1; CDR3: CAHGTDLSGANVLTF; DNA: TGTGCCCATGGGACAGACCTGTCTGGGGCCAACGTCCTGACTTTC
V: TRBV10-1; size: NA; J: TRBJ2-7; D: TRBD1; CDR3: CASSERQGAYEQYF; DNA: TGCGCCAGCAGTGAGAGGCAGGGGGCGTACGAGCAGTACTTC
V: TRBV7-2; size: NA; J: TRBJ2-5; D: TRBD1; CDR3: CASGPFPRGPKETQYF; DNA: TGTGCCAGCGGCCCCTTCCCAAGGGGGCCGAAAGAGACCCAGTACTTC
V: TRBV10-3; size: once; J: TRBJ1-2; D: TRBD1; CDR3: CAITLTPGQGLDGYTF; DNA: TGTGCCATCACCTTAACCCCGGGACAGGGGTTGGATGGCTACACCTTC
V: TRBV6-1; size: NA; J: TRBJ1-1; D: TRBD1; CDR3: CASGDTTGTTEAFF; DNA: TGTGCCAGCGGAGATACGACAGGGACCACTGAAGCTTTCTTT
V: TRBV20-1; size: NA; J: TRBJ2-7; D: NA; CDR3: CRTDSGYEQYF; DNA: TGCAGGACCGACAGCGGGTACGAGCAGTACTTC
V: TRBV29-1; size: NA; J: TRBJ2-1; D: NA; CDR3: CSVEDLHREAYNEQFF; DNA: TGCAGCGTTGAAGATCTGCACAGGGAAGCCTACAATGAGCAGTTCTTC
V: TRBV27; size: NA; J: TRBJ1-2; D: NA; CDR3: CASSLLGRPGHGYTF; DNA: TGTGCCAGCAGTTTATTGGGCCGTCCAGGCCATGGCTACACCTTC
V: TRBV5-1; size: few; J: TRBJ1-5; D: NA; CDR3: CASSLEQGIQPQHF; DNA: TGCGCCAGCAGCTTGGAGCAGGGAATTCAGCCCCAGCATTTT
V: TRBV7-8; size: NA; J: TRBJ1-1; D: NA; CDR3: CASSLAPGTEAFF; DNA: TGTGCCAGCAGCTTAGCACCGGGCACTGAAGCTTTCTTT
V: TRBV6-4; size: NA; J: TRBJ2-1; D: TRBD1; CDR3: CASSASTGGNEQFF; DNA: TGTGCCAGCAGTGCCTCGACAGGGGGGAATGAGCAGTTCTTC
V: TRBV5-1; size: NA; J: TRBJ2-7; D: TRBD2; CDR3: CASSGGGRKTYEQYF; DNA: TGCGCCAGCAGCGGGGGGGGTAGAAAGACCTACGAGCAGTACTTC
V: TRBV6-5; size: once; J: TRBJ2-7; D: TRBD2; CDR3: CASSSGTSGSYEQYF; DNA: TGTGCCAGCAGTTCCGGGACTAGCGGGTCCTACGAGCAGTACTTC
V: TRBV7-9; size: NA; J: TRBJ2-3; D: NA; CDR3: CASSPIGQITDTQYF; DNA: TGTGCCAGCAGCCCTATCGGACAGATCACAGATACGCAGTATTTT
V: TRBV18; size: NA; J: TRBJ2-5; D: NA; CDR3: CASSQSMALLEETQYF; DNA: TGTGCCAGCTCACAGTCGATGGCCCTTCTCGAAGAGACCCAGTACTTC
V: TRBV5-1; size: NA; J: TRBJ1-2; D: TRBD1; CDR3: CASSPGQYNYGYTF; DNA: TGCGCCAGCAGCCCGGGACAGTATAACTATGGCTACACCTTC
V: TRBV28; size: NA; J: TRBJ2-7; D: TRBD1; CDR3: CASRPGGASSYEQYF; DNA: TGTGCCAGCAGGCCAGGGGGTGCCAGCTCCTACGAGCAGTACTTC
V: TRBV5-1; size: NA; J: TRBJ2-5; D: TRBD2; CDR3: CASSLSSGGAGETQYF; DNA: TGCGCCAGCAGCCTATCTAGCGGGGGGGCCGGGGAGACCCAGTACTTC
V: TRBV5-1; size: NA; J: TRBJ2-5; D: NA; CDR3: CASKASEGRWETQYF; DNA: TGCGCCAGCAAAGCTAGCGAGGGCAGGTGGGAGACCCAGTACTTC
V: TRBV10-3; size: NA; J: TRBJ1-4; D: NA; CDR3: CAISESRGNEKLFF; DNA: TGTGCCATCAGTGAGTCCCGGGGAAATGAAAAACTGTTTTTT
V: TRBV15; size: NA; J: TRBJ1-1; D: NA; CDR3: CATSISGTEAFF; DNA: TGTGCCACCTCGATTTCCGGCACTGAAGCTTTCTTT
V: TRBV2; size: NA; J: TRBJ2-5; D: TRBD2; CDR3: CASSLGREGETQYF; DNA: TGTGCCAGCAGTCTCGGCAGGGAGGGAGAGACCCAGTACTTC
V: TRBV5-4; size: NA; J: TRBJ2-3; D: NA; CDR3: CASSPQVVPSTDTQYF; DNA: TGTGCCAGCAGCCCCCAGGTAGTTCCTAGCACAGATACGCAGTATTTT
V: TRBV6-5; size: once; J: TRBJ1-2; D: NA; CDR3: CASVRGTGSGYTF; DNA: TGTGCCAGCGTGCGAGGAACAGGCTCTGGCTACACCTTC
V: TRBV6-5; size: NA; J: TRBJ2-7; D: TRBD1; CDR3: CASSYSGTGLSEQYF; DNA: TGTGCCAGCAGTTACTCCGGGACAGGGCTAAGCGAGCAGTACTTC
V: TRBV4-2; size: once; J: TRBJ2-2; D: TRBD1; CDR3: CASSQELQGAHAGELFF; DNA: TGTGCCAGCAGCCAAGAACTCCAGGGGGCCCACGCCGGGGAGCTGTTTTTT
V: TRBV5-6; size: NA; J: TRBJ2-3; D: NA; CDR3: CASSLGIAADTQYF; DNA: TGTGCCAGCAGCTTGGGGATAGCCGCAGATACGCAGTATTTT
V: TRBV6-4; size: few; J: TRBJ2-3; D: NA; CDR3: CASSDLRTDTQYF; DNA: TGTGCCAGCAGTGACCTTCGCACAGATACGCAGTATTTT
V: TRBV11-2; size: few; J: TRBJ1-1; D: NA; CDR3: CASSTESGNTEAFF; DNA: TGTGCCAGCAGCACGGAATCAGGGAACACTGAAGCTTTCTTT
V: TRBV7-9; size: few; J: TRBJ2-5; D: TRBD1; CDR3: CASSLGGTGKTQYF; DNA: TGTGCCAGCAGCTTAGGGGGGACAGGGAAGACCCAGTACTTC
V: TRBV5-4; size: once; J: TRBJ1-4; D: NA; CDR3: CASSTWGGKLFF; DNA: TGTGCCAGCAGCACCTGGGGAGGAAAACTGTTTTTT
V: TRBV29-1; size: NA; J: TRBJ2-2; D: NA; CDR3: CSAREAAGELFF; DNA: TGCAGCGCTCGTGAGGCCGCCGGGGAGCTGTTTTTT
V: TRBV10-3; size: NA; J: TRBJ2-5; D: TRBD1; CDR3: CAISDGTGDGETQYF; DNA: TGTGCCATCAGTGACGGGACAGGGGACGGGGAGACCCAGTACTTC
V: TRBV11-2; size: NA; J: TRBJ2-2; D: TRBD2; CDR3: CASSLGTRSGELFF; DNA: TGTGCCAGCAGCTTAGGGACTAGATCCGGGGAGCTGTTTTTT
V: TRBV30; size: NA; J: TRBJ2-3; D: NA; CDR3: CAWSEGRADTQYF; DNA: TGTGCCTGGAGTGAGGGCAGGGCAGATACGCAGTATTTT
V: TRBV7-9; size: NA; J: TRBJ2-5; D: TRBD2; CDR3: CASSPGTSLETQYF; DNA: TGTGCCAGCAGCCCGGGGACTAGCCTAGAGACCCAGTACTTC
V: TRBV5-4; size: NA; J: TRBJ2-2; D: TRBD1; CDR3: CASSPRGTAPTGELFF; DNA: TGTGCCAGCAGCCCGAGGGGGACAGCGCCCACCGGGGAGCTGTTTTTT
V: TRBV29-1; size: few; J: TRBJ2-2; D: NA; CDR3: CSAGGFPAGELFF; DNA: TGCAGCGCCGGGGGTTTCCCTGCCGGGGAGCTGTTTTTT
V: TRBV18; size: NA; J: TRBJ1-2; D: NA; CDR3: CASSPGTNYGYTF; DNA: TGTGCCAGCTCACCAGGGACAAACTATGGCTACACCTTC
V: TRBV5-1; size: NA; J: TRBJ2-7; D: NA; CDR3: CASSFRGYEQYF; DNA: TGCGCCAGCAGCTTTAGGGGTTACGAGCAGTACTTC